This TCR beta chain was observed in a study of graft-versus-host responses after intestinal transplantation (dated by TCRdb to the early 2020s). General notes on the study: The transplants that recipients received were multivisceral, liver-intestinal, or isolated intestinal. Every recipient was given anti-thymocyte globulin induction, followed by around three years of maintenance tacrolimus and steroids. After intestinal transplantation, graft-versus-host and host-versus-graft alloreactive T cell clones in the graft, circulation and bone marrow were tracked using bulk TCR-beta CDR3 sequencing. Alloreactive clones were identified by sequencing pre-transplant mixed lymphocyte reaction products and comparing them with unstimulated pre-transplant donor and recipient T cells. Of the roughly 24 intestinal transplant recipients enrolled in the cohort, one of whom was a retransplant, a few patients without pretransplant specimens were excluded. A peak of at least 4% donor T cells among recipient peripheral blood mononuclear cells was the definition used for donor T cell macrochimerism. Instead of going to the commercial service, samples from a few later patients were sequenced in-house on an Illumina MiSeq and processed with MiXCR. The study at large found these results: Conclusions were limited by the relatively low number and heterogeneity of intestinal transplant patients. GvH clones were detected in recipient bone marrow, and some of these GvH clones were observed earlier in ileal mucosa or blood, consistent with an intestinal mucosal origin. Patients with donor T cell macrochimerism had high GvH to HvG T cell clonal ratios in their allografts. Peak levels of circulating GvH clones were associated with declines in HvG clones early after transplant.

This clone has only one observation. Its antigen is not yet known. No per-base quality is available; no much larger clone lies one base away. The receptor library was made with the immunoSEQ multiplex PCR assay. For most patients, genomic DNA was isolated using the Qiagen DNeasy Blood and Tissue Kit and was shipped frozen to Adaptive Biotechnologies for TCR sequencing. For most patients, high-throughput TCR-beta CDR3 sequencing of genomic DNA was performed by Adaptive Biotechnologies. In the authors' own workflow: TCR sequencing data for around 19 patients were retrieved from Adaptive's ImmunoSEQ software; a few other patients were processed with MiXCR and VDJtools. To correct CD4 versus CD8 sorting errors, sequences present in both subsets at a frequency ratio below 5:1 were removed. Because the origin of CDR3 nucleotide sequences shared between donor and recipient could not be assigned, those sequences were removed. To count as alloreactive, a clone needed at least 2-fold expansion over unstimulated cells and a minimum CFSE-low frequency of 0.002% (template counts) or 0.001% (read counts). A clone was considered mappable if detected in the sequenced pre-transplant spleen, lymph node, or MLR CFSE-low populations of the donor or recipient. The cumulative frequency of alloreactive clones was calculated as a percentage of all sequences, weighted by copy number. Imported from immuneACCESS, the table was reduced by TCRdb to in-frame sequences with V and J called. These copies leave out some clones; in studies compared against another copy, an unresolved V gene accounts for under half, and the cause of the remainder is not known. From that table come the V and J calls and clone size; the DNA was used to work out D and trimming. In this sample the table shows about 85,000 clones, about four fifths of which occur a single time. Of the sample, around 0.8% is held by the ten largest clones.

Looking up the germline V gene yields CDR1 SGHRS and CDR2 YFSETQ. Compared with germline, V lacks 4 bases and J lacks 2 bases; bases without a gene match: 4. Including cysteine and phenylalanine, the CDR3 has 14 amino acids. Only the CDR3 DNA stays, 42 bases, in frame from base 1. The time point label corresponds to: cells obtained before transplantation from donor or recipient. CD3+CD4+ and CD3+CD8+ populations were FACS-sorted from unstimulated pre-transplant donor and recipient cells taken from spleen or lymph nodes. The source material was unstimulated CD4+ T cells sorted from spleen or lymph node cells, sampled before intestinal transplant. The chain employs TRBV5-1 and TRBJ2-3; TRBD1 lines up with 7 middle nucleotides. The receptor's source is a human donor who received an intestinal transplant. In nucleotides, the sequence is TGCGCCAGCAGCGAGGGGACAGTCACAGATACGCAGTATTTT. The encoded protein is CASSEGTVTDTQYF.